The 7 T cell receptor beta chains reported below all come from one sample, sequenced in a study of shared clonotypes between healthy human individuals. The table came from immunoSEQ multiplex PCR; TCRdb's copy has only in-frame clones and leaves some out. The sample yields around 1.1 million clones, around 82% seen once. Sequencing was performed on memory CD4+ T cells from PBMCs. Subset indicated: CD45RA-negative fraction. The source is a man aged 18-30 years in good health. Some clones in this sample may be carry-over from other donors' samples.

V gene TRBV19 combines with J gene TRBJ2-7, with 9 bases lining up with TRBD1. This CDR3 contains 15 residues. Trimming cost V 4 bases and J 0 bases; bases outside gene matches: 4. Germline V gives CDR1 LNHDA, CDR2 SQIVND (reference sequence). In DNA form, the CDR3 reads TGTGCCAGTAGTAGACGGGACAGGGACTCCTACGAGCAGTACTTC. Translation: CASSRRDRDSYEQYF.

This clone showed up many times. The CDR3 here is CASSLFVGQGASEQFF. In nucleotides, the CDR3 is TGTGCCAGCAGCCTCTTCGTTGGACAGGGGGCAAGTGAGCAGTTCTTC. The gene calls are TRBV5-6 and TRBJ2-1; TRBD1 matches at 11 bases. Per germline, CDR1 SGHDT and CDR2 YYEEEE. The CDR3 spans 16 residues. V dropped 4 bases and J dropped 9; count of bases not matched to a gene: 12.

This clone was counted once. V usage is TRBV10-3 and J usage is TRBJ1-6, with TRBD1 as a possible D gene (5 bases). V was clipped by 5 bases and J by 5 bases, with 13 bases between them. The CDR3 has 15 amino acids. Germline CDR1 is ENHRY and CDR2 is SYGVKD. CDR3 DNA sequence: TGTGCCATCAGTCCAGGGACTCACGATAATTCACCCCTCCACTTT. The encoded protein is CAISPGTHDNSPLHF.

Here the CDR3 DNA reads TGTGCCAGCAGCATTCTAGCGGGAGCTTACAATGAGCAGTTCTTC. Translation gives CASSILAGAYNEQFF. The chain uses TRBV7-9 and TRBJ2-1; 10 bases are a match to TRBD2. The CDR3 is made up of 15 amino acids. The junction had 5 bases not matched to a gene; V was cut back by 5 bases and J by 4 bases. Germline-derived CDR1 and CDR2 are SEHNR and FQNEAQ (reference sequence).

The CDR3 bases are TGTGCCAGCAGTTACTCGAATAAAGGGGGGGAAAAACTGTTTTTT. Amino acids: CASSYSNKGGEKLFF. This chain uses TRBV6-6 with TRBJ1-4; D may be TRBD1 (6 bases). The CDR3 spans 15 residues. V dropped 0 bases and J dropped 8 bases, with 13 bases sitting between them. Germline CDR1 and CDR2: MNHNY and SVGAGI (reference sequence).

This clone was counted between two and nine times. This chain links TRBV19 with TRBJ2-1; 8 nucleotides match TRBD2. This CDR3 has 14 amino acids. Germline V lookup: CDR1 LNHDA, CDR2 SQIVND (reference sequence). The junction had 9 bases not matched to a gene; V was cut back by 6 bases and J by 8 bases. CDR3 region: CASRKTNGGDEQFF. DNA of the CDR3: TGTGCCAGTAGAAAGACTAACGGGGGGGATGAGCAGTTCTTC.

The chain links TRBV5-1 to TRBJ1-5, with 9 bases fitting TRBD1. CDR3 size: 14 residues. The germline CDR1 and CDR2 sequences are SGHRS and YFSETQ. V dropped 4 bases and J dropped 5; count of bases not matched to a gene: 4. The CDR3 region is CASSATGGDQPQHF. The CDR3 nucleotides are TGCGCCAGCAGCGCGACAGGGGGAGATCAGCCCCAGCATTTT.